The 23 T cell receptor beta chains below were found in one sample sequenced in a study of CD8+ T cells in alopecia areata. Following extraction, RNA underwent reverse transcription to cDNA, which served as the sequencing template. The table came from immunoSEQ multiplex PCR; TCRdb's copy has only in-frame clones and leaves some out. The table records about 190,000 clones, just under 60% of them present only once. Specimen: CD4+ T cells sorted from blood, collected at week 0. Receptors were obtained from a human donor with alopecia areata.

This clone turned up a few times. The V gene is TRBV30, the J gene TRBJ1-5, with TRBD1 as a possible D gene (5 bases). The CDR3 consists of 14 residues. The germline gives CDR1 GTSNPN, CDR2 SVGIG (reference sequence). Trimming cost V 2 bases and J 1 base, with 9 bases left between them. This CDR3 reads CAWSWRGSNQPQHF. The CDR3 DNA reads TGTGCCTGGAGTTGGAGGGGAAGCAATCAGCCCCAGCATTTT.

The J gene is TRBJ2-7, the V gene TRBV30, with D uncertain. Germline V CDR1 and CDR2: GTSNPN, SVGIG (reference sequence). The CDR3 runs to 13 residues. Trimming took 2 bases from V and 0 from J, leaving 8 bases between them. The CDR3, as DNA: TGTGCCTGGAGTCCCGGGCGCTCCTACGAGCAGTACTTC. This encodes CAWSPGRSYEQYF.

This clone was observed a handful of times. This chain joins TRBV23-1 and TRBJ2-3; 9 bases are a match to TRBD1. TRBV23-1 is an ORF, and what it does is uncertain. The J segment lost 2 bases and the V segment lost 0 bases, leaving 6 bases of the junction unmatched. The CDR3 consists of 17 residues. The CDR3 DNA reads TGCGCCAGCAGTCAATCGTGTGGACAGGGGCCCACAGATACGCAGTATTTT. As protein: CASSQSCGQGPTDTQYF.

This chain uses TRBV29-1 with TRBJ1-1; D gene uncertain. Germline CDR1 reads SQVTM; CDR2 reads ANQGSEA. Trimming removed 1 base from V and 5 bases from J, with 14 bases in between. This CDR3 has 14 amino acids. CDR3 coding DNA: TGCAGCGTTGAAGGCACCTTGGGATGGACTGAAGCTTTCTTT. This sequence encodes CSVEGTLGWTEAFF.

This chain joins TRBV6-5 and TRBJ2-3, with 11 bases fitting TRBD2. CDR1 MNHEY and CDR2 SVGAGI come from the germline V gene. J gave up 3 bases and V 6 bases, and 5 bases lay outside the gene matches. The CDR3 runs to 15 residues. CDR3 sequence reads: CASSVAGGRTDTQYF. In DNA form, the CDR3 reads TGTGCCAGCAGCGTAGCGGGGGGGAGGACAGATACGCAGTATTTT.

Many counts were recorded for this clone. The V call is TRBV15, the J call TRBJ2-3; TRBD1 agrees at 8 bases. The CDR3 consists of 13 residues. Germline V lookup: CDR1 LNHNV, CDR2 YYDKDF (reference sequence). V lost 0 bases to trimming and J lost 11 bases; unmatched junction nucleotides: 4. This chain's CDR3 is CATSRDWDRRQYF. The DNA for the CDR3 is TGTGCCACCAGCAGAGACTGGGACAGGAGGCAGTATTTT. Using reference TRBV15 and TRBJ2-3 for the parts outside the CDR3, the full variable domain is DAMVIQNPRYQVTQFGKPVTLSCSQTLNHNVMYWYQQKSSQAPKLLFHYYDKDFNNEADTPDNFQSRRPNTSFCFLDIRSPGLGDTAMYLCATSRDWDRRQYFGPGTRLTVL.

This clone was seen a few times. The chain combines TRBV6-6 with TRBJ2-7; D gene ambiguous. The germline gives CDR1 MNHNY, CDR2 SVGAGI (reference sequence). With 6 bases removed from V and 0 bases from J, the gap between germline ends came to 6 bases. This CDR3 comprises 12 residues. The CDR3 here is CASRRNSYEQYF. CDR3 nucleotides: TGTGCCAGCAGACGGAACTCCTACGAGCAGTACTTC.

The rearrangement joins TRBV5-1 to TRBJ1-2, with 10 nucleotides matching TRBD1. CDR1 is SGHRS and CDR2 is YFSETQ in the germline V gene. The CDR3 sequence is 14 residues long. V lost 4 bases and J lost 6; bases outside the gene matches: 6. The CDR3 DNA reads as TGCGCCAGCAGCAGCAGGGGACAGGGGCATGGCTACACCTTC. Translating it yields CASSSRGQGHGYTF.

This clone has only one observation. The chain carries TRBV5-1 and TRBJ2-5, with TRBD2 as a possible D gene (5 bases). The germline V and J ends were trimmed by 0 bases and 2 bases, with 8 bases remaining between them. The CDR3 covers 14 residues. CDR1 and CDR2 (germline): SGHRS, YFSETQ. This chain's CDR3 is CASSLGAAQETQYF. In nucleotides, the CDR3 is TGCGCCAGCAGCTTGGGAGCGGCACAAGAGACCCAGTACTTC.

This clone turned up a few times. CDR3 in DNA: TGTGCCAGCAGTCCCGGACAGTATAGCAATCAGCCCCAGCATTTT. It specifies CASSPGQYSNQPQHF. The gene calls are TRBV6-5 and TRBJ1-5; tentatively, D is TRBD1 (6 bases). In germline, CDR1 is MNHEY, CDR2 SVGAGI. The CDR3 sequence is 15 residues long. V was cut by 5 bases and J by 0 bases, with 11 bases left in between.

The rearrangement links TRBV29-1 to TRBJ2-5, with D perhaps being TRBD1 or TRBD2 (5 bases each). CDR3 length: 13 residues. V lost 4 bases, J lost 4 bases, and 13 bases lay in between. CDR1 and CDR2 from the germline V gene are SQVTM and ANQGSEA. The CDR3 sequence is CSVVRDEGETQYF. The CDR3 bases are TGCAGCGTTGTGAGGGACGAGGGAGAGACCCAGTACTTC.

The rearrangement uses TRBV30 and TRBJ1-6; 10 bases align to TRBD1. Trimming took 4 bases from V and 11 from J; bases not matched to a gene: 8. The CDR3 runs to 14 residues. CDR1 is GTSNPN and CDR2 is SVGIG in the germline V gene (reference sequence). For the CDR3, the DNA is TGTGCCTGGAATCTTGGACAGGGGGTTCCACCCCTCCACTTT. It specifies CAWNLGQGVPPLHF.

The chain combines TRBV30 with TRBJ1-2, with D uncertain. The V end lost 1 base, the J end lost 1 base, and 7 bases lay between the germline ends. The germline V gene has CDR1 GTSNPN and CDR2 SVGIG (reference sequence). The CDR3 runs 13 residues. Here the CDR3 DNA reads TGTGCCTGGAGTGAGGCGGGTAACTATGGCTACACCTTC. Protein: CAWSEAGNYGYTF.

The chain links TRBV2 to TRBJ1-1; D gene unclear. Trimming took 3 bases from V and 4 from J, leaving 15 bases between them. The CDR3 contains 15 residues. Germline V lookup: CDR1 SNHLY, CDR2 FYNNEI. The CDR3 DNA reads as TGTGCCAGCAGTGAGGGCACCCGGAGGGTCACTGAAGCTTTCTTT. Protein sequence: CASSEGTRRVTEAFF.

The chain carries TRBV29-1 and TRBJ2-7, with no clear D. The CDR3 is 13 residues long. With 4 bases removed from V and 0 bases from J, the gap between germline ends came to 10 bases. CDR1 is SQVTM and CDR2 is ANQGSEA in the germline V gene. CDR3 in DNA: TGCAGCGTTGTATCTGGACCCTCCTACGAGCAGTACTTC. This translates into CSVVSGPSYEQYF.

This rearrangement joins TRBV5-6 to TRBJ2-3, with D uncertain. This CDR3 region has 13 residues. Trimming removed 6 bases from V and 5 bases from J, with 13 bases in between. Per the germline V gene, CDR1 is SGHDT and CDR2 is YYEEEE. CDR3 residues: CASTNDLLDTQYF. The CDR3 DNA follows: TGTGCCAGCACGAACGATCTCTTAGATACGCAGTATTTT. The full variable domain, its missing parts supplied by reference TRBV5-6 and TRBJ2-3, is DAGVTQSPTHLIKTRGQQVTLRCSPKSGHDTVSWYQQALGQGPQFIFQYYEEEERQRGNFPDRFSGHQFPNYSSELNVNALLLGDSALYLCASTNDLLDTQYFGPGTRLTVL.

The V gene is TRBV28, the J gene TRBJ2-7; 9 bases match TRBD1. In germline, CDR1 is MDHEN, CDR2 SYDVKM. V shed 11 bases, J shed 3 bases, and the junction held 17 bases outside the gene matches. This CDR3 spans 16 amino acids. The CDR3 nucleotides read TGTGCCGTCCTAAAACTGGGGACAGGGAACGACTACGAGCAGTACTTC. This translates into CAVLKLGTGNDYEQYF.

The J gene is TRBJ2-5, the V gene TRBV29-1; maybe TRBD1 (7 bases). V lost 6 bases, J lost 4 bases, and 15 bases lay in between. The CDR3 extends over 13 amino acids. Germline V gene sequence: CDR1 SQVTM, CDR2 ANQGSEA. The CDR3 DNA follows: TGCAGCGTCTCAGGGGGGAGGTCAGAGACCCAGTACTTC. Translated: CSVSGGRSETQYF. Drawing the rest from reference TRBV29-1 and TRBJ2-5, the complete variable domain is SAVISQKPSRDICQRGTSLTIQCQVDSQVTMMFWYRQQPGQSLTLIATANQGSEATYESGFVIDKFPISRPNLTFSTLTVSNMSPEDSSIYLCSVSGGRSETQYFGPGTRLLVL.

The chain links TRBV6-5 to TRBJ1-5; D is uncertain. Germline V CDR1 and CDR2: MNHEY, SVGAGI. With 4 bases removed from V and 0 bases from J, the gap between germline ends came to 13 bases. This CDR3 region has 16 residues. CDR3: CASSSKGIYSNQPQHF. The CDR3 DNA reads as TGTGCCAGCAGTTCAAAGGGAATATATAGCAATCAGCCCCAGCATTTT.

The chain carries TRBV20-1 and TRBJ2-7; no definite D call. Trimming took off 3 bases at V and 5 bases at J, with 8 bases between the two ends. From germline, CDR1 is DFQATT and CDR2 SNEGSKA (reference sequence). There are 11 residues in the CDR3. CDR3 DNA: TGCAGTGCTAGCGGGCAACACGAGCAGTACTTC. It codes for CSASGQHEQYF.

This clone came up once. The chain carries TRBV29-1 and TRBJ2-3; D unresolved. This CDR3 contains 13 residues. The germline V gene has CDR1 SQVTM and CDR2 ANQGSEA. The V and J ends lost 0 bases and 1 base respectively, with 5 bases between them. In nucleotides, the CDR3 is TGCAGCGTTGAAGACACAGGCACAGATACGCAGTATTTT. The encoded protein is CSVEDTGTDTQYF.

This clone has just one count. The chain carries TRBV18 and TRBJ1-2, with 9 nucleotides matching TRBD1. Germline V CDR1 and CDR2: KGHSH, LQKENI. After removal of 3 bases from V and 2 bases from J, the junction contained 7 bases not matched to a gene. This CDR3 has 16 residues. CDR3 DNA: TGTGCCAGCTCACCGGGACAGGGACCCGCCAACTATGGCTACACCTTC. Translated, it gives CASSPGQGPANYGYTF.

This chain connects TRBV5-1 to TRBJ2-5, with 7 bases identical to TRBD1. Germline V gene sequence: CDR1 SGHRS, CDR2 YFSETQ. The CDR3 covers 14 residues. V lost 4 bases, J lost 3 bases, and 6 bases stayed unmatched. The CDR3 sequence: CASSKGQTEETQYF. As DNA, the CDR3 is TGCGCCAGCAGCAAGGGACAGACTGAAGAGACCCAGTACTTC.